This is a list of T cell receptor beta chains from one sample in a study of blood T cell repertoires in COVID-19. The protocol was immunoSEQ multiplex PCR, while the TCRdb copy is restricted to in-frame clones and leaves out a portion. Of tens of thousands of clones listed, 65% to 85% were seen once; the top ten hold 25%. Specimen: peripheral blood. The source of these receptors is an elderly man with active or convalescent COVID-19. Each CDR3 is given with its conserved first and last residue. D genes are given only for firm matches. Clone size appears in some rows only: once, few, many, or a class for an expanded clone.

.	TRBV7-2	TRBJ2-3	TRBD2	CASSLGLAGGTDTQYF	TGTGCCAGCAGCTTGGGACTAGCGGGGGGCACAGATACGCAGTATTTT
.	TRBV29-1	TRBJ2-5	.	CSVGAVGETQYF	TGCAGCGTTGGGGCAGTTGGGGAGACCCAGTACTTC
.	TRBV19	TRBJ1-4	.	CASNSGVGEKLFF	TGTGCCAGTAATTCAGGGGTTGGTGAAAAACTGTTTTTT
few	TRBV7-2	TRBJ1-4	TRBD1	CASSSRRQQGNEKLFF	TGTGCCAGCAGCTCCCGACGACAACAGGGGAATGAAAAACTGTTTTTT
few	TRBV10-3	TRBJ1-4	TRBD1	CAISPGQGTGFEKLFF	TGTGCCATCAGTCCGGGACAGGGGACGGGTTTTGAAAAACTGTTTTTT
.	TRBV12-3/TRBV12-4	TRBJ1-1	.	CASSLRSEYEAFF	TGTGCCAGCAGTTTACGGTCGGAGTATGAAGCTTTCTTT
.	TRBV7-2	TRBJ2-1	.	CASSFPFMGRSYNEQFF	TGTGCCAGCAGCTTCCCATTTATGGGGCGCTCCTACAATGAGCAGTTCTTC
.	TRBV13	TRBJ2-1	TRBD2	CASSPPGGAYNEQFF	TGTGCCAGCAGCCCCCCGGGGGGGGCCTACAATGAGCAGTTCTTC
.	TRBV27	TRBJ1-2	TRBD1	CASSPMAGTAYGYTF	TGTGCCAGCAGTCCAATGGCCGGGACAGCCTATGGCTACACCTTC
.	TRBV6-2/TRBV6-3	TRBJ2-1	.	CASSYPPAPSYNEQFF	TGTGCCAGCAGTTACCCCCCAGCGCCCTCCTACAATGAGCAGTTCTTC
.	TRBV5-1	TRBJ1-5	.	CASSTDSHQPQHF	TGCGCCAGCAGCACGGACAGCCATCAGCCCCAGCATTTT
.	TRBV4-1	TRBJ2-7	TRBD2	CASSPLGTSGGSYEQYF	TGCGCCAGCAGCCCCCTCGGGACTAGCGGGGGGTCTTACGAGCAGTACTTC
.	TRBV28	TRBJ2-5	.	CASSPQGETQYF	TGTGCCAGCAGTCCCCAGGGGGAGACCCAGTACTTC
.	TRBV6-5	TRBJ1-1	TRBD1	CASRRDREGGTEAFF	TGTGCCAGCAGGAGGGACAGGGAGGGCGGAACTGAAGCTTTCTTT
.	TRBV6-5	TRBJ2-7	.	CASGRETYEQYF	TGTGCCAGCGGGCGGGAAACCTACGAGCAGTACTTC
few	TRBV6-1	TRBJ2-7	TRBD2	CASSELAGALAYEQYF	TGTGCCAGCAGTGAACTAGCGGGGGCCCTAGCCTACGAGCAGTACTTC
.	TRBV18	TRBJ1-2	TRBD1	CASSPGTPGQGNYGYTF	TGTGCCAGCTCACCAGGGACCCCGGGACAGGGAAACTATGGCTACACCTTC
few	TRBV7-2	TRBJ1-2	.	CASSPKGLDYGYTF	TGTGCCAGCAGCCCAAAGGGGTTGGACTATGGCTACACCTTC
once	TRBV5-4	TRBJ1-2	.	CASSLLRSDYGYTF	TGTGCCAGCAGCTTGCTGCGTTCTGACTATGGCTACACCTTC
.	TRBV10-3	TRBJ2-7	TRBD1	CASLPGTGDYEQYF	TGTGCCAGCCTACCCGGGACAGGGGACTACGAGCAGTACTTC
.	TRBV6-6	TRBJ1-3	.	CASSYSQTVSGNTIYF	TGTGCCAGCAGTTACTCCCAGACAGTCTCTGGAAACACCATATATTTT
.	TRBV15	TRBJ1-4	.	CATSRVRPTLNEKLFF	TGTGCCACCAGCAGAGTGAGGCCTACCCTTAATGAAAAACTGTTTTTT
.	TRBV7-8	TRBJ1-5	.	CASSLGGGAVNQPQHF	TGTGCCAGCAGCTTAGGTGGAGGGGCCGTCAATCAGCCCCAGCATTTT
.	TRBV5-1	TRBJ2-1	TRBD1	CASSQTGGQYNEQFF	TGCGCCAGCAGCCAGACAGGGGGGCAGTACAATGAGCAGTTCTTC
.	TRBV5-1	TRBJ1-2	.	CASAVEGWGYTF	TGCGCCAGCGCCGTGGAGGGATGGGGCTACACCTTC
once	TRBV27	TRBJ2-3	.	CASSFAWPSTDTQYF	TGTGCCAGCAGTTTCGCTTGGCCTAGCACAGATACGCAGTATTTT
.	TRBV29-1	TRBJ2-7	.	CSAGGLGTYEQYF	TGCAGCGCCGGGGGGCTGGGCACCTACGAGCAGTACTTC
.	TRBV19	TRBJ1-1	TRBD1	CASSIQGATEAFF	TGTGCCAGTAGTATACAGGGGGCTACTGAAGCTTTCTTT
.	TRBV7-2	TRBJ1-2	TRBD1	CASRKGGTDYGYTF	TGTGCCAGCAGAAAAGGGGGGACAGATTATGGCTACACCTTC
.	TRBV5-1	TRBJ2-1	.	CASSLGGSSYNEQFF	TGCGCCAGCAGCTTGGGTGGTAGCTCCTACAATGAGCAGTTCTTC
.	TRBV6-6	TRBJ2-7	.	CASSRREPYEQYF	TGTGCCAGCAGTCGCCGGGAACCTTACGAGCAGTACTTC
.	TRBV18	TRBJ2-7	TRBD1	CASSDFGTGGDEQYF	TGTGCCAGCTCCGATTTCGGGACAGGGGGCGACGAGCAGTACTTC
.	TRBV6-2/TRBV6-3	TRBJ2-2	.	CASSFTLQVGELFF	TGTGCCAGCAGTTTCACACTTCAGGTGGGGGAGCTGTTTTTT
.	TRBV19	TRBJ2-2	TRBD1	CASSGQANTGELFF	TGTGCCAGTAGCGGACAGGCGAACACCGGGGAGCTGTTTTTT
.	TRBV21-1	TRBJ1-5	.	CASSTYRGTSNQPQHF	TGTGCCAGCAGCACCTATCGAGGCACTAGCAATCAGCCCCAGCATTTT
.	TRBV2	TRBJ1-5	.	CASTTRGDQPQHF	TGTGCCAGTACCACCAGGGGAGATCAGCCCCAGCATTTT
.	TRBV12-3/TRBV12-4	TRBJ2-7	.	CASSRGYEQYF	TGTGCCAGCAGCCGAGGCTACGAGCAGTACTTC
.	TRBV6-5	TRBJ1-5	.	CASSYVQYSNQPQHF	TGTGCCAGCAGTTACGTCCAGTATAGCAATCAGCCCCAGCATTTT
few	TRBV5-1	TRBJ2-1	.	CASSAGDGYNEQFF	TGCGCCAGCAGCGCAGGGGACGGATACAATGAGCAGTTCTTC
.	TRBV29-1	TRBJ1-2	TRBD1	CSVEGTGGYTF	TGCAGCGTTGAAGGGACAGGGGGCTACACCTTC